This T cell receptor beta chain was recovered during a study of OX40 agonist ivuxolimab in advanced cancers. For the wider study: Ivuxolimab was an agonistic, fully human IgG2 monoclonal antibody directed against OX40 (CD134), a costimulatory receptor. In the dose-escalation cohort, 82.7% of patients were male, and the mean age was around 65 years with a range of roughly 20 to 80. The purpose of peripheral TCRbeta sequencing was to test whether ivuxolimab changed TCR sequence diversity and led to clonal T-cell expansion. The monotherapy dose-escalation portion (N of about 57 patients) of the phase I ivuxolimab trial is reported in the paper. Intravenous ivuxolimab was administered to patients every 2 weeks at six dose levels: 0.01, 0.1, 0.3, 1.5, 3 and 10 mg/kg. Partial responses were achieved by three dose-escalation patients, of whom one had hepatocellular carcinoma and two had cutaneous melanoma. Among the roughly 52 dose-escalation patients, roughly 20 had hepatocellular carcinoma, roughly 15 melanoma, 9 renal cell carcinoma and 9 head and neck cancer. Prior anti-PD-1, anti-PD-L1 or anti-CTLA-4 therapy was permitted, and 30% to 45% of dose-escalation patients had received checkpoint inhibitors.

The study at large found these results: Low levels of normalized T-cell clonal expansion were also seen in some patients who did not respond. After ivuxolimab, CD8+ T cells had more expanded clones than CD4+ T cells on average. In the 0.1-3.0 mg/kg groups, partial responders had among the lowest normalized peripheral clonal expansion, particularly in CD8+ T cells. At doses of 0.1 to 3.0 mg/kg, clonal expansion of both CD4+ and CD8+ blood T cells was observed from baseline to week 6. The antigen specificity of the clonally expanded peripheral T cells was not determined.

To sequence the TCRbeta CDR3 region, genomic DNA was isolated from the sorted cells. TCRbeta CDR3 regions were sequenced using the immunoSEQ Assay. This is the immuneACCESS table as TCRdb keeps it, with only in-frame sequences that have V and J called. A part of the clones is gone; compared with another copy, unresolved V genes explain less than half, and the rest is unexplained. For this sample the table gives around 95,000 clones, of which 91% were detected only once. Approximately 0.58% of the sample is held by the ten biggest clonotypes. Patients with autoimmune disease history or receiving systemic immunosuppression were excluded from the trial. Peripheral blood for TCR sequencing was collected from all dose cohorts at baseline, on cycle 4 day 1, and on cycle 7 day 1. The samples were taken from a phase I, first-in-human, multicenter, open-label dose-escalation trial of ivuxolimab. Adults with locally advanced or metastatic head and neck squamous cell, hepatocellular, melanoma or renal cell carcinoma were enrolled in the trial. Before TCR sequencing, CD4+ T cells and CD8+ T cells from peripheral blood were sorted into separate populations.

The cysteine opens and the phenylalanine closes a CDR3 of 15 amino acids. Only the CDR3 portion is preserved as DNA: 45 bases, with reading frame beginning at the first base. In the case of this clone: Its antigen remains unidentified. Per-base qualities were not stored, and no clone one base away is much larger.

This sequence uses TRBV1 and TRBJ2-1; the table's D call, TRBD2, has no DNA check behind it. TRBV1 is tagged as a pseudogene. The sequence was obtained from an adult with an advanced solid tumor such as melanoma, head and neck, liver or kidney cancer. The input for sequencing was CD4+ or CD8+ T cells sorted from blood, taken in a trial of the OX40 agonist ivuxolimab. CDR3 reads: CTSSQVICSYNEQFF. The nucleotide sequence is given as TGCACCAGCAGCCAAGTTATCTGCTCCTACAATGAGCAGTTCTTC.